This T cell receptor beta chain was obtained from a study of spatial heterogeneity in lung cancer (dated by TCRdb to about 2019). Turning to the overall study: Beta-chain transcripts were consistently detected in greater numbers than alpha-chain transcripts, which likely reflected higher beta-chain transcript abundance. A strong correlation was found between TCR transcript counts in tumor regions and a T cell transcriptional module score from matched bulk RNA-seq. In the raw uncorrected reads, each unique combination of TCR and UMI appeared on average more than ten times. TCR alpha and beta repertoires were quantitatively compared across multiple tumor regions, matched nontumor lung and blood in non-small cell lung cancer. Nonsynonymous mutation counts, determined by whole-exome sequencing of tumor tissue, were related to TCR repertoire features. Both alpha and beta chains were TCR-sequenced in samples taken at surgery, namely 220 tumor regions, fewer than 80 matched nontumor lung samples and 56 PBMC samples. Here is what the overall study found, with its caveats: Counts of ubiquitous and regional expanded TCRs were found to correlate with counts of ubiquitous and regional nonsynonymous mutations, respectively. Confirming at a functional level the hypothesis that regional TCRs recognize regional mutations was considered to require additional single-cell paired TCR alpha and beta sequencing. TCR-seq was estimated to cover only 6.5% to 9% of tumor T cells for alpha chains and approximately 12% for beta chains. The tumor nonsynonymous mutation count correlated with the number of expanded alpha and beta TCRs within the tumor.

The time point label, read with the paper, signifies: sample taken at primary tumor resection. The donors were some 76 patients from the lung TRACERx cohort who had early-stage, untreated non-small cell lung cancer. TCR sequencing used whole RNA extracted from tumor and nontumor lung tissue, or from cryopreserved PBMC samples, without cell sorting. Only patients with enough RNA available from two or more tumor regions were chosen for TCR sequencing. Before selection, tumor and adjacent nontumor lung specimens were reviewed by a lung pathologist. Receptor amplification or capture employed 5' RACE. TCRdb names NextSeq 500 as the instrument used. In the TCR library protocol, a unique molecular identifier was attached to each TCR cDNA molecule so that PCR and sequencing errors could be corrected. As for the original processing: TCR identification, UMI-based error correction and CDR3 extraction were performed with Decombinator tools. TCRs above a frequency of 2 per 1,000, corresponding to the top 1% of the tumor frequency distribution, were defined as expanded. Expanded tumor TCRs were classed as regional if statistically deemed absent (corrected P<0.05) from at least one tumor region, otherwise ubiquitous. Each repertoire was subsampled 100 times to 5,000 TCRs, after which Renyi diversity was computed with the R vegan package. CDR3 similarity networks were built from amino acid triplet string-kernel similarity, connecting CDR3s with pairwise similarity above 0.82. TCRdb reworked the public reads: Q25 trimming with fastp, MiXCR clone assembly, productive beta chains retained. Rows are unified per CDR3 protein, each entry keeping the most common DNA and genes. The V and J calls were not made by the authors but by TCRdb's processing. This sample comprises about 12,000 distinct CDR3 sequences, about 5% of them detected only once. 36% of the sample is held by the ten biggest clonotypes.

The trim is 4 bases for V and 4 bases for J, with a gap of 16 bases between the germline ends. Based on the germline V gene (reference sequence), the CDR1 and CDR2 sequences are MNHNY and SVGAGI. Counted from cysteine to phenylalanine, this CDR3 has 15 amino acids. Only CDR3 DNA is held: 45 bases, read in frame from base 1. This clonotype was seen at least ten times. Its antigen is unknown. No base qualities exist here, and no much larger clone lies one base off it. The receptor chain draws on TRBV6-6 and TRBJ1-1; TRBD1 is a weak D gene call, 5 bases matching. The clonotype originates from a male donor with early-stage non-small cell lung cancer. The sequencing used lung tumor tissue, collected at surgery. The CDR3: CASSSIRGKGTEAFF. The nucleotide sequence reads as follows: TGTGCCAGCAGTTCAATACGGGGCAAAGGCACTGAAGCTTTCTTT.